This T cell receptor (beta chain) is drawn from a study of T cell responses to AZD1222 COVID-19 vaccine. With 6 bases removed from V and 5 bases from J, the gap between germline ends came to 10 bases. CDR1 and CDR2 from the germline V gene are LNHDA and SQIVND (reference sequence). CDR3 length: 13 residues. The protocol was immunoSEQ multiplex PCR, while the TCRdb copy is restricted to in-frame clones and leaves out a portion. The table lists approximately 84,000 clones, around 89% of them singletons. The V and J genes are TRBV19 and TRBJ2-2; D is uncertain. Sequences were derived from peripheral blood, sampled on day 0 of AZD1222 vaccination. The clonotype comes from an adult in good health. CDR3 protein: CASSTQRTGELFF. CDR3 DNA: TGTGCCAGTAGCACACAGAGAACCGGGGAGCTGTTTTTT.